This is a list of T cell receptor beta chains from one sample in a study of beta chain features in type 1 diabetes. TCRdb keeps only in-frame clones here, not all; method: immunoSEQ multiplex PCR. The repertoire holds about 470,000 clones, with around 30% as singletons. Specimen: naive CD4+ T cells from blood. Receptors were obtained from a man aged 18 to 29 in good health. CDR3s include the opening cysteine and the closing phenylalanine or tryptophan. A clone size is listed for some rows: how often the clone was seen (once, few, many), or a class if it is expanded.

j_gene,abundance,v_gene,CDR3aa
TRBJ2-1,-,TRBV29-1,CSILGGLVAGEQFF
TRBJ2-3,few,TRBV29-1,CSGAGITDTQYF
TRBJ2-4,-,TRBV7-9,CASSSTRGTEGIQYF
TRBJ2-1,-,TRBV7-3,CASSLVGTSGYRSYNEQFF
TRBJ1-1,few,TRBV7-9,CASTLSSNTEAFF
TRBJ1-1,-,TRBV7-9,CASSTGQGDTEAFF
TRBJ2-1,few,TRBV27,CASSFWAEDNEQFF
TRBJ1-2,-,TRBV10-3,CAISETGRYGYTF
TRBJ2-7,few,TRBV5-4,CASSSPTASSYEQYF
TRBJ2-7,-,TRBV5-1,CASSATSGYEQYF
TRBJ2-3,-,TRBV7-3,CASSLTGRTDTQYF
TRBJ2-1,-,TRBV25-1,CASSPSRSGEQFF
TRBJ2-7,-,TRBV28,CASSTLSYEQYF
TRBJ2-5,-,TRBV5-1,CASSLFGVQETQYF
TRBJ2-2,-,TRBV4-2,CASSLAAGDTGELFF
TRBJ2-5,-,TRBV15,CATSRDLAGGQETQYF
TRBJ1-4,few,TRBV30,CAWSVRGANEKLFF
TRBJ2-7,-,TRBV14,CASSPRVPYEQYF
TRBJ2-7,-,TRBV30,CAWSGLAPYEQYF
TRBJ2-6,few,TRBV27,CASRPGTGLSGANVLTF
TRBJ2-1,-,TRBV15,CATSSPQGLKGYNEQFF
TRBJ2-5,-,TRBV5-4,CASSLGAGEQETQYF
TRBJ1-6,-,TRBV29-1,CSVGVDSPNSPLHF
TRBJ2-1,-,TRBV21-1,CASSKGTFQFF
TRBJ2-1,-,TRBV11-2,CASSSFGGAVYNEQFF